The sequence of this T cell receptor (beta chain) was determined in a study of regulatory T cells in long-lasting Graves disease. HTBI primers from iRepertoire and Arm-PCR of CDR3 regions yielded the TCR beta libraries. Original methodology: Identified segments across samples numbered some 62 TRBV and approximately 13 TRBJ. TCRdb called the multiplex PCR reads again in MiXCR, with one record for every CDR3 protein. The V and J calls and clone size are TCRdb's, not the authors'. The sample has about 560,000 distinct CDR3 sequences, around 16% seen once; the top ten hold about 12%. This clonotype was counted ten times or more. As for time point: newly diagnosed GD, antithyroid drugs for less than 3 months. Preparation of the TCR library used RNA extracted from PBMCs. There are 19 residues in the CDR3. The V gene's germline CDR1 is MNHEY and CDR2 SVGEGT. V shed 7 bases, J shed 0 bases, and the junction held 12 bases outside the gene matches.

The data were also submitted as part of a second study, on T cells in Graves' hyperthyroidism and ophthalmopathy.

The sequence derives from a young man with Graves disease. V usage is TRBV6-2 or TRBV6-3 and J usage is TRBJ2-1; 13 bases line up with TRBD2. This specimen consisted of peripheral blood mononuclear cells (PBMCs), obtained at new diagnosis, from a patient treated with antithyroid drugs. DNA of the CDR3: TGTGCCAGCATGGTAGTAGGACTAGCGGGAGCCAGCTCCTACAATGAGCAGTTCTTC. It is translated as CASMVVGLAGASSYNEQFF.